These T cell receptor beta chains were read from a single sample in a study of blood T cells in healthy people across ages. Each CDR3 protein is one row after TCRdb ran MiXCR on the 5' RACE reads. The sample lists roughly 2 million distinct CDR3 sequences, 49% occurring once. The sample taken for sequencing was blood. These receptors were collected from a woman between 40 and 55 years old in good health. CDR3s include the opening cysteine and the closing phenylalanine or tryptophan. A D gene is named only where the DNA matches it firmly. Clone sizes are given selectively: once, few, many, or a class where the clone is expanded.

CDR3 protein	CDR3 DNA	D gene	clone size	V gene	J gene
CASSLSTGGNEKLFF	TGTGCCAGCAGTTTATCGACAGGGGGGAATGAAAAACTGTTTTTT	TRBD1	-	TRBV27	TRBJ1-4
CASGLGQTYNEQYF	TGTGCCAGCGGCTTAGGACAGACCTACAATGAGCAGTACTTC	-	few	TRBV11-3	TRBJ2-7
CASSYSTGAGGLLYEQYF	TGTGCCAGCAGTTACTCGACAGGGGCGGGGGGACTCCTCTACGAGCAGTACTTC	-	few	TRBV6-5	TRBJ2-7
CASSEKTDYQPQHF	TGTGCCAGCAGTGAGAAGACAGACTATCAGCCCCAGCATTTT	-	few	TRBV25-1	TRBJ1-5
CASSGRLDRADYREQFF	TGTGCCAGCAGTGGTAGACTGGACAGGGCCGACTACAGGGAGCAGTTCTTC	TRBD1	-	TRBV6-1	TRBJ2-1
CSARRGRETQYF	TGCAGTGCTAGACGGGGGCGCGAGACCCAGTACTTC	-	many	TRBV20-1	TRBJ2-5
CASTVQGPLQYF	TGTGCCAGCACCGTACAGGGGCCACTTCAGTACTTC	TRBD1	few	TRBV12-3/TRBV12-4	TRBJ2-4
CSASYSGANVLTF	TGCAGTGCTAGCTACTCTGGGGCCAACGTCCTGACTTTC	-	few	TRBV20-1	TRBJ2-6
CSVEALGGYTF	TGCAGCGTTGAAGCGCTGGGTGGCTACACCTTC	-	few	TRBV29-1	TRBJ1-2
CASTRGGTTDTQYF	TGTGCCAGCACCAGGGGGGGCACCACAGATACGCAGTATTTT	-	-	TRBV6-2/TRBV6-3	TRBJ2-3
CASSRDRGPHEQYF	TGTGCCAGCAGCCGAGACAGGGGACCACACGAGCAGTACTTC	TRBD1	few	TRBV7-9	TRBJ2-7
CASENTGANVLTF	TGTGCCAGCGAGAATACTGGGGCCAACGTCCTGACTTTC	-	few	TRBV12-3/TRBV12-4	TRBJ2-6
CASGPDPSGDEQFF	TGTGCTAGTGGGCCTGACCCCTCCGGCGATGAGCAGTTCTTC	-	-	TRBV12-5	TRBJ2-1
CSASQGNIQYF	TGCAGTGCTAGTCAGGGGAACATTCAGTACTTC	-	-	TRBV20-1	TRBJ2-4
CSVYPGPHNEQFF	TGCAGTGTGTATCCGGGGCCCCACAATGAGCAGTTCTTC	-	once	TRBV20-1	TRBJ2-1
CASSERRQYNSPLHF	TGTGCCAGCAGCGAGAGGAGACAGTATAATTCACCCCTCCACTTT	-	-	TRBV7-8	TRBJ1-6
CASSERGGDGTDTQYF	TGTGCCAGCAGCGAGCGGGGGGGAGACGGCACAGATACGCAGTATTTT	TRBD2	-	TRBV9	TRBJ2-3
CSNLAGGRNEQFF	TGCAGCAACCTAGCGGGGGGGCGCAATGAGCAGTTCTTC	TRBD2	few	TRBV29-1	TRBJ2-1
CASSFTAGGGKLTDTQYF	TGTGCCAGCAGTTTTACGGCGGGCGGGGGCAAACTCACAGATACGCAGTATTTT	-	once	TRBV27	TRBJ2-3
CASSQAGLAGTQDTQYF	TGCGCCAGCAGCCAGGCCGGACTAGCGGGCACCCAAGATACGCAGTATTTT	TRBD2	few	TRBV4-3	TRBJ2-3
CSVDLSGGTSSYNEQYF	TGCAGCGTTGATCTTAGCGGGGGGACAAGCTCCTACAATGAGCAGTACTTC	TRBD2	-	TRBV29-1	TRBJ2-7
CAGSLPGIRTIFEAFF	TGTGCCGGCAGTTTACCCGGGATACGGACCATATTTGAAGCTTTCTTT	-	-	TRBV12-3/TRBV12-4	TRBJ1-1
CASSDGAALYGYTF	TGTGCCTCCAGTGACGGGGCCGCTCTCTATGGCTACACCTTC	-	-	TRBV24-1	TRBJ1-2
CASSSGTSGAYEQYF	TGCGCCAGCAGCTCGGGGACTAGCGGGGCCTACGAGCAGTACTTC	TRBD2	few	TRBV5-1	TRBJ2-7
CASSVGSAGAGTDTQYF	TGTGCCAGCAGCGTAGGGAGCGCAGGGGCGGGCACAGATACGCAGTATTTT	-	-	TRBV9	TRBJ2-3
CSAKAFPEGYTF	TGCAGTGCTAAGGCATTCCCGGAGGGCTACACCTTC	-	-	TRBV20-1	TRBJ1-2
CAISESQGGGYF	TGTGCCATCAGTGAGTCTCAGGGCGGCGGGTACTTC	-	-	TRBV10-3	TRBJ2-5
CSATNPGQGFSGANVLTF	TGCAGTGCTACTAATCCGGGACAGGGGTTCTCTGGGGCCAACGTCCTGACTTTC	TRBD1	-	TRBV20-1	TRBJ2-6
CASSWAGHPSYEQYF	TGTGCCAGCAGCTGGGCTGGGCACCCCTCCTACGAGCAGTACTTC	-	few	TRBV5-8	TRBJ2-7
CASSPGQPYEGYTF	TGCGCCAGCAGCCCGGGCCAGCCTTATGAGGGCTACACCTTC	-	-	TRBV5-1	TRBJ1-2
CASRVSGVAKNIQYF	TGTGCCAGCAGGGTTAGCGGGGTGGCCAAAAACATTCAGTACTTC	TRBD2	-	TRBV28	TRBJ2-4
CAISGGAGGREQFF	TGTGCCATCAGTGGAGGGGCGGGGGGACGTGAGCAGTTCTTC	TRBD2	-	TRBV10-3	TRBJ2-1
CASRTQGSFGEQYF	TGTGCCAGCAGAACACAGGGGTCGTTCGGGGAGCAGTACTTC	TRBD1	-	TRBV2	TRBJ2-5
CAISQTGLSSGGYTF	TGTGCCATCAGTCAGACAGGGTTATCAAGTGGTGGCTACACCTTC	TRBD1	-	TRBV10-3	TRBJ1-2
CASSHGGTGENYGYTF	TGTGCCAGCAGCCACGGAGGGACAGGGGAGAACTATGGCTACACCTTC	TRBD1	few	TRBV4-2	TRBJ1-2
CASSQFGGGYEQYF	TGCGCCAGCAGCCAATTTGGAGGGGGGTACGAGCAGTACTTC	-	-	TRBV4-3	TRBJ2-7
CSAPRDRGGYTF	TGCAGCGCCCCCCGGGACAGGGGTGGCTACACCTTC	TRBD1	-	TRBV29-1	TRBJ1-2
CSGISGGRQETQYF	TGCAGCGGCATCAGCGGGGGGCGCCAAGAGACCCAGTACTTC	TRBD2	many	TRBV20-1	TRBJ2-5